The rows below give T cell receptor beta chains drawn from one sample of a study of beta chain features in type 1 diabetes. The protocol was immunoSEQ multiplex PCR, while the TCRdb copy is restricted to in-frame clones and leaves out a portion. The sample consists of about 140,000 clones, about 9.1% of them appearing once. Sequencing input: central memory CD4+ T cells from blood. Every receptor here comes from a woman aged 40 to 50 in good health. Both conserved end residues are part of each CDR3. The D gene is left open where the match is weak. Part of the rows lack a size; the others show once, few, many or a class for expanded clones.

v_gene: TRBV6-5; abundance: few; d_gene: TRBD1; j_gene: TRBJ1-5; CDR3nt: TGTGCCAGCAGAAGACAGGGGTACGGTCAGCCCCAGCATTTT; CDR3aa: CASRRQGYGQPQHF
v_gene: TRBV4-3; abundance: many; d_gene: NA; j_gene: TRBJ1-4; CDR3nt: TGCGCCAGCAGCCATTACAAAAGGGGTGGGCTGTTTTTT; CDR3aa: CASSHYKRGGLFF
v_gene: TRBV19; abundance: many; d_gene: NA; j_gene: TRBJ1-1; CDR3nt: TGTGCCAGTAGACAGGGAATGATGAACACTGAAGCTTTCTTT; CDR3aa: CASRQGMMNTEAFF
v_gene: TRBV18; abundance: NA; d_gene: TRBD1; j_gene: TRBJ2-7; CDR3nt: TGTGCCAGCTCATCCGACCGGGACAGACCCTACGAGCAGTACTTC; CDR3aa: CASSSDRDRPYEQYF
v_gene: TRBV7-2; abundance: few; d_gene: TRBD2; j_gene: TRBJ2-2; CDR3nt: TGTGCCAGCAGCTCCAGACTAGCGGGAGCCGCGAACACCGGGGAGCTGTTTTTT; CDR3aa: CASSSRLAGAANTGELFF
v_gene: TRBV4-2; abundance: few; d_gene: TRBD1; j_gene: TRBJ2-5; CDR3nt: TGTGCCAGCAGCCAACTAACAGGGGGCGTGGAGACCCAGTACTTC; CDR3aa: CASSQLTGGVETQYF
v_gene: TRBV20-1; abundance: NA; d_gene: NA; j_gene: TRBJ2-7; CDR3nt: TGCAGTGCGGGCGACAGTAGTAAGCAGTACTTC; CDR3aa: CSAGDSSKQYF
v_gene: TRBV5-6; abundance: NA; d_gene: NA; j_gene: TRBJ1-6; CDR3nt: TGTGCCAGCAGCTTAAGACAGGTCGGGTTTGCACCCCTCCACTTT; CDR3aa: CASSLRQVGFAPLHF
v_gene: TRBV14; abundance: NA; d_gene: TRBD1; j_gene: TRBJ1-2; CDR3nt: TGTGCCAGCAGCCAGGCACAGGGGAGGGGCTACACCTTC; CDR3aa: CASSQAQGRGYTF
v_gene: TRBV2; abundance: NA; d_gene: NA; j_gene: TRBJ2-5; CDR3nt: TGTGCCAGCATGAGGGAGACCCAGTACTTC; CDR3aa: CASMRETQYF
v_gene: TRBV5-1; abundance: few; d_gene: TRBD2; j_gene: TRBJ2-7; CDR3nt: TGCGCCAGCAGCTTGGGTCCAGCGGGGGGTTCCTACGAGCAGTACTTC; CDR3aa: CASSLGPAGGSYEQYF
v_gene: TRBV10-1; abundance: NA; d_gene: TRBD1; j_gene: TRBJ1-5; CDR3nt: TGCGCCAGCAGTGACAGGGGGTATCAGCCCCAGCATTTT; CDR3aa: CASSDRGYQPQHF
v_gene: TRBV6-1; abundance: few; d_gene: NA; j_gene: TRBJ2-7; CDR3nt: TGTGCCAGCAGGGCAGGGCCTACCTACGAGCAGTACTTC; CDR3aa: CASRAGPTYEQYF
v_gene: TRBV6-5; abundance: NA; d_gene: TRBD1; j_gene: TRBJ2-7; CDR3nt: TGTGCCAGCGGGACAGGTCCAACCTACGAGCAGTACTTC; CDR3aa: CASGTGPTYEQYF
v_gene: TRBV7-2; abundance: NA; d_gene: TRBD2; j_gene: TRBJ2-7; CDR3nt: TGTGCCAGCAGCTTTAGGGGAGGGGAGCAGTACTTC; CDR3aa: CASSFRGGEQYF
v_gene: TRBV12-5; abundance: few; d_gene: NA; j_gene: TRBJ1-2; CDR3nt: TGTGCTAGTGGTTCATCCCCCCCTACCGTCTATGGCTACACCTTC; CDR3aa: CASGSSPPTVYGYTF
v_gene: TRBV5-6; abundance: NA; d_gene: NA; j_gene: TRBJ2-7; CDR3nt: TGTGCCAGCAGCTTGGCTGCGACAGTCAACTCCTACGAGCAGTACTTC; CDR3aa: CASSLAATVNSYEQYF
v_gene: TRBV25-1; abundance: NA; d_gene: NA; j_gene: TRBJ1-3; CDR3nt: TGTGCCAGGACACCCCTCTTGTGGAACACCATATATTTT; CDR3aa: CARTPLLWNTIYF
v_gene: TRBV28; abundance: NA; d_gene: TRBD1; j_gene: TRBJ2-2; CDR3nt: TGTGCCAGCAGTTCCGGACAGGGAACCGGGGAGCTGTTTTTT; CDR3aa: CASSSGQGTGELFF
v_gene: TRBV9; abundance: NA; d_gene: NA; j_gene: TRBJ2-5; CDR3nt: TGTGCCAGCAGCGTAGATGTAGGAGGGGAGACCCAGTACTTC; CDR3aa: CASSVDVGGETQYF
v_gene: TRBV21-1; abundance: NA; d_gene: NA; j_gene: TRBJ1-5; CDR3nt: TGTGCCAGCAGCAAAGCCCGGTTGTACAATCAGCCCCAGCATTTT; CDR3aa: CASSKARLYNQPQHF
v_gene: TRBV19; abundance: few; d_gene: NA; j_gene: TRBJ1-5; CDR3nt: TGTGCCAGTAGTATCCAGCAGGGGCAGCCCCAGCATTTT; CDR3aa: CASSIQQGQPQHF
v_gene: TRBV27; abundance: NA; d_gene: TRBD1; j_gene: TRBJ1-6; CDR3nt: TGTGCCAGCAGTTTGCAGGGACAGGGGAATTCACCCCTCCACTTT; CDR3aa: CASSLQGQGNSPLHF
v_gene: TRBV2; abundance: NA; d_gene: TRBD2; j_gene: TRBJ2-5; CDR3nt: TGTGCCAGTCGACTAGCGGGGGGCCAAGAGACCCAGTACTTC; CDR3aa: CASRLAGGQETQYF
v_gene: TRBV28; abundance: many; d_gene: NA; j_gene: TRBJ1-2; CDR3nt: TGTGCCAGCAGTTTCGCGGGGACCGACTATGGCTACACCTTC; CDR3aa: CASSFAGTDYGYTF
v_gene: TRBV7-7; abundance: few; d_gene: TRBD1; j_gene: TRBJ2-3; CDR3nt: TGTGCCAGCAGCCGGGGACAGGGGGCAAGTACAGATACGCAGTATTTT; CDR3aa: CASSRGQGASTDTQYF
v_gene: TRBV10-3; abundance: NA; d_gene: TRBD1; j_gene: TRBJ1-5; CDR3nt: TGTGCCATCAGTGGAGGGCAGGGGGTAAATCAGCCCCAGCATTTT; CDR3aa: CAISGGQGVNQPQHF
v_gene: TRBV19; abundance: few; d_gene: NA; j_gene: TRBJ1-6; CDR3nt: TGTGCCAGTAGTAGTGGCGGGGCGAATTCACCCCTCCACTTT; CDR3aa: CASSSGGANSPLHF
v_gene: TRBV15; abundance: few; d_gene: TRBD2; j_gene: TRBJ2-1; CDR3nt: TGTGCCACCAGCAGAGCTACAATGGGTCTAGCGGGGTACAATGAGCAGTTCTTC; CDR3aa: CATSRATMGLAGYNEQFF
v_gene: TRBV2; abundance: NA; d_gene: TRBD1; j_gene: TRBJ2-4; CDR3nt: TGTGCCAGCAGCCCGTTAACAGGGGCCTGGAGAAACATTCAGTACTTC; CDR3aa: CASSPLTGAWRNIQYF
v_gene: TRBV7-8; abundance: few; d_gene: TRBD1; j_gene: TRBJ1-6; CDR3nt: TGTGCCAGCAGCCGGGACAGCTATAATTCACCCCTCCACTTT; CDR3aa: CASSRDSYNSPLHF
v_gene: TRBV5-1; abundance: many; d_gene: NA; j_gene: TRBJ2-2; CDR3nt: TGCGCCAGCCTCCAGGGGGGCCCCACCGGGGAGCTGTTTTTT; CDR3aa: CASLQGGPTGELFF
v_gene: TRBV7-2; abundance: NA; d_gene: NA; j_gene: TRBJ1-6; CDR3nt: TGTGCCAGCAGCTCCACTACTTCACCCCTCCACTTT; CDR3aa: CASSSTTSPLHF
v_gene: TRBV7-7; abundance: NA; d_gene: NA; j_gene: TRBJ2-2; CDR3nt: TGTGCCAGCAGCATCAGGGAAACCGGGGAGCTGTTTTTT; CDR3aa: CASSIRETGELFF
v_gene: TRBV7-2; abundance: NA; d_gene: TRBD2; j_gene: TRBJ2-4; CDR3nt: TGTGCCAGCGCCCTGGGGGGGCGGGGGGGCCGGGACATTCAGTACTTC; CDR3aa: CASALGGRGGRDIQYF
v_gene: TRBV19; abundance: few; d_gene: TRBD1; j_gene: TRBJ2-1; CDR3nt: TGTGCCACCACTTCCGGGACAGGGTACCACAATGAGCAGTTCTTC; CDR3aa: CATTSGTGYHNEQFF
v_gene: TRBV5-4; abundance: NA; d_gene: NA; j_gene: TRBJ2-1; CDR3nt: TGTGCCAGCAGCGTTACCGGGACATTTGTGGATGAGCAGTTCTTC; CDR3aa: CASSVTGTFVDEQFF
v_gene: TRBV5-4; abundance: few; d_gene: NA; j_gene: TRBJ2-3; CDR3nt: TGTGCCAGCAGCTGGAGGCTCGAAGATACGCAGTATTTT; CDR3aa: CASSWRLEDTQYF